Below, one T cell receptor (beta chain) is given with its context. Its antigen is currently not known. No quality values exist for individual bases; no much larger clone is one base distant. Receptor libraries were prepared by 5' RACE. Sequenced using an Illumina HiSeq 2500. A second PCR of about 6 to 12 cycles was run with a J-beta primer mix and a sample-barcoded 5' primer. A unique molecular identifier was introduced onto each TCR beta cDNA molecule by a template-switch 5' adaptor carrying 12 random nucleotides. Each sample yielded at least 3 million CDR3-containing paired-end reads. First-strand cDNA synthesis was performed from all RNA using the Mint cDNA synthesis kit, with priming by a TRBC-specific oligonucleotide. After uracil-DNA glycosylase treatment, a first 18-cycle PCR used universal primers M1SS and BC2_uni_R on all cDNA. As for the original processing: Each sample was normalized by randomly selecting 1 million high-quality reads, each carrying a distinct molecular identifier. Instead of being binned into consensus sequences, reads with shared molecular identifiers were discarded. MiTCR, set to a Q25 quality threshold and the strictest error-elimination algorithm, was used for CDR3 identification, clonotype clustering and error correction. A nonparametric unseen species model with Euler transformation was used to estimate lower-bound total TCR beta diversity. TCRdb reran the public reads through fastp at Q25 and MiXCR, keeping productive beta chains. Rows merge per CDR3 protein into single entries with the most common DNA and genes. The V and J calls reflect TCRdb's pipeline rather than the authors' work. In this sample the table shows 650,000 to 700,000 distinct CDR3 sequences, 45% to 60% of which occur a single time. Of the sample, 13% is held by the ten largest clones.

Donors were 40 or so systemically healthy Caucasian individuals from Russia aged 6 to 90 years. Each donor gave about 9.7 milliliters of peripheral blood, drawn into EDTA-treated Vacutainer tubes. Ficoll-Paque density-gradient centrifugation was used to isolate PBMCs, with at least 7 million per sample. Total RNA was extracted from PBMCs with Trizol reagent, with at least 5 micrograms obtained per sample. For every donor, an aliquot of PBMCs went through flow cytometry to measure the percentages of naive CD45RAhigh/CD27high T cells. These data are taken from a study of blood T cells in healthy people across ages (dated by TCRdb to between 2014 and 2017). The study in broad terms: In model experiments, template switching captured about one uniquely barcoded TCR beta cDNA molecule for every two T cells. The donors were divided into four age groups: young (average approximately 16 years), middle-aged (roughly 42), aged (62) and long-lived (around 80). Age-related changes in TCR beta repertoire diversity were measured in the study by deep sequencing normalized with unique cDNA molecular identifiers. For two donors (one aged 18 to 30 and one aged 80 or older), the study analyzed two additional independent replicas of 1 million unique cDNA reads from the same blood draw. To avoid experimental bias, donors of different ages were distributed randomly across sequencing lanes.

Overall results and qualifications from the work: There was a strong correlation between observed TCR beta diversity and the percentage of naive T cells measured by flow cytometry. Observed TCR beta diversity per million T cells fell roughly linearly with age, and a significant reduction was already apparent by age around 44. Conclusive comparison of naive and antigen-experienced compartments was prevented by the profiling of bulk unsorted PBMCs. Because donor CMV infection status was unknown, age-related changes in expanded clonotypes were potentially confounded. Estimates of total diversity based on one million sequenced T cells were considered lower bounds and underestimates. Compared with the aged group, the long-lived group had more naive CD4+ T cells, fewer expanded clones and increased TCR diversity, suggesting age selection.

For CDR1 and CDR2, the germline V gene lists ENHRY and SYGVKD. From its cysteine to its phenylalanine, the CDR3 spans 15 amino acids. CDR3 DNA only is kept here, 45 bases in frame from base 1. At the junction V is shortened by 4 bases and J by 6 bases; bases outside the gene matches: 10. The sequence links TRBV10-3 to TRBJ2-3, with 7 middle bases fitting TRBD1. The clonotype originates from a woman of 80 years or more in good health. Sequencing was carried out using blood. The CDR3 is CAISVGGLSTDTQYF. In nucleotide form, the sequence is TGTGCCATCAGTGTAGGGGGCCTATCCACGGATACGCAGTATTTT.